Listed below are T cell receptor beta chains from one sample, sequenced in a study of early T cells in non-severe SARS-CoV-2 infection. TCRdb independently ran MiXCR on the 5' RACE reads; one entry per CDR3 protein. Of about 49,000 distinct CDR3 sequences listed, 12% are singletons. Sequencing was done on a sample of whole blood. The receptors originated from an adult who was a healthcare worker with PCR-confirmed SARS-CoV-2 infection or an uninfected control (not recorded which). Both conserved end residues are part of each CDR3. The order of the fields is D gene, clone size, V gene, J gene, CDR3 protein, CDR3 DNA. D genes are given only for firm matches. Expanded clones are given a class, and other clones once, few, many or no size at all.

d_call: -; clone_size: few; v_call: TRBV27; j_call: TRBJ2-6; cdr3_aa: CASSLAPGGTGANVLIF; cdr3_nt: TGTGCCAGCAGTTTAGCCCCCGGGGGAACTGGGGCCAACGTCCTGATTTTC
d_call: -; clone_size: few; v_call: TRBV18; j_call: TRBJ2-3; cdr3_aa: CASSPGRTEKRTDTQYF; cdr3_nt: TGTGCCAGCTCACCGGGACGGACAGAGAAGCGCACAGATACGCAGTATTTT
d_call: -; clone_size: -; v_call: TRBV4-1; j_call: TRBJ2-1; cdr3_aa: CASSQDLTRRVHNEQFF; cdr3_nt: TGCGCCAGCAGCCAAGATCTAACTAGGAGGGTTCACAATGAGCAGTTCTTC
d_call: -; clone_size: many; v_call: TRBV18; j_call: TRBJ1-1; cdr3_aa: CASSQAGTEAFF; cdr3_nt: TGTGCCAGCTCACAGGCGGGGACTGAAGCTTTCTTT
d_call: -; clone_size: few; v_call: TRBV18; j_call: TRBJ1-5; cdr3_aa: CASSPTGHSNQPQHF; cdr3_nt: TGTGCCAGCTCGCCGACAGGCCATAGCAATCAGCCCCAGCATTTT
d_call: -; clone_size: -; v_call: TRBV4-3; j_call: TRBJ2-7; cdr3_aa: CASSQDIRDYSYEQYF; cdr3_nt: TGCGCCAGCAGCCAAGACATCAGGGATTACTCCTACGAGCAGTACTTC
d_call: -; clone_size: -; v_call: TRBV20-1; j_call: TRBJ1-5; cdr3_aa: CSARDAGGSQPQHF; cdr3_nt: TGCAGTGCTAGAGATGCGGGGGGAAGCCAGCCCCAGCATTTT
d_call: -; clone_size: -; v_call: TRBV6-2/TRBV6-3; j_call: TRBJ2-7; cdr3_aa: CASSLIVSVSSYEQYF; cdr3_nt: TGTGCCAGCAGTTTGATCGTGAGCGTGAGCTCCTACGAGCAGTACTTC
d_call: -; clone_size: -; v_call: TRBV24-1; j_call: TRBJ1-4; cdr3_aa: CATSDPDRLKANEKLFF; cdr3_nt: TGTGCCACCAGTGACCCCGACAGGCTTAAAGCTAATGAAAAACTGTTTTTT
d_call: -; clone_size: -; v_call: TRBV6-4; j_call: TRBJ2-3; cdr3_aa: CASSPGRDTDTQYF; cdr3_nt: TGTGCCAGCAGTCCGGGGCGGGACACAGATACGCAGTATTTT
d_call: TRBD2; clone_size: -; v_call: TRBV20-1; j_call: TRBJ2-5; cdr3_aa: CSASRTGGGRETQYF; cdr3_nt: TGCAGTGCTAGTCGCACCGGGGGGGGAAGAGAGACCCAGTACTTC
d_call: -; clone_size: -; v_call: TRBV29-1; j_call: TRBJ1-1; cdr3_aa: CSVAGLNTEAFF; cdr3_nt: TGCAGCGTTGCCGGTCTGAACACTGAAGCTTTCTTT
d_call: -; clone_size: few; v_call: TRBV6-2/TRBV6-3; j_call: TRBJ2-1; cdr3_aa: CASSYSVAPHEQFF; cdr3_nt: TGTGCCAGCAGTTACTCGGTCGCACCACATGAGCAGTTCTTC
d_call: TRBD2; clone_size: few; v_call: TRBV5-6; j_call: TRBJ2-1; cdr3_aa: CASSLRTSGPYNEQFF; cdr3_nt: TGTGCCAGCAGCTTAAGGACTAGCGGACCGTACAATGAGCAGTTCTTC
d_call: -; clone_size: few; v_call: TRBV28; j_call: TRBJ2-7; cdr3_aa: CASSFSRGYEQYF; cdr3_nt: TGTGCCAGCAGTTTCTCCAGGGGCTACGAGCAGTACTTC
d_call: TRBD2; clone_size: few; v_call: TRBV7-9; j_call: TRBJ2-3; cdr3_aa: CASSPGLAGVADTQYF; cdr3_nt: TGTGCCAGCAGCCCCGGACTAGCGGGAGTGGCAGATACGCAGTATTTT
d_call: TRBD1; clone_size: -; v_call: TRBV20-1; j_call: TRBJ2-2; cdr3_aa: CSAVTGAAGELFF; cdr3_nt: TGCAGTGCAGTCACAGGGGCGGCCGGGGAGCTGTTTTTT
d_call: -; clone_size: few; v_call: TRBV29-1; j_call: TRBJ2-3; cdr3_aa: CSVELQERTDTQYF; cdr3_nt: TGCAGCGTTGAATTGCAGGAGCGCACAGATACGCAGTATTTT
d_call: -; clone_size: many; v_call: TRBV6-6; j_call: TRBJ1-6; cdr3_aa: CASSSPGGVHSPLHF; cdr3_nt: TGTGCCAGCAGTAGTCCCGGGGGGGTGCATTCACCCCTCCACTTT
d_call: -; clone_size: few; v_call: TRBV7-8; j_call: TRBJ2-2; cdr3_aa: CASSPRKNSALTGELFF; cdr3_nt: TGTGCCAGCAGCCCCCGGAAGAACTCCGCGTTGACCGGGGAGCTGTTTTTT
d_call: TRBD2; clone_size: many; v_call: TRBV4-1; j_call: TRBJ2-5; cdr3_aa: CASSQRGTSGQETQYF; cdr3_nt: TGCGCCAGCAGCCAGCGCGGGACTAGCGGTCAAGAGACCCAGTACTTC
d_call: -; clone_size: few; v_call: TRBV28; j_call: TRBJ2-3; cdr3_aa: CASAGSSTDTQYF; cdr3_nt: TGTGCCAGCGCAGGGAGCAGCACAGATACGCAGTATTTT
d_call: TRBD2; clone_size: many; v_call: TRBV4-2; j_call: TRBJ2-2; cdr3_aa: CASRSELAGAHTGELFF; cdr3_nt: TGTGCCAGCAGGTCTGAGCTAGCGGGGGCCCACACCGGGGAGCTGTTTTTT
d_call: -; clone_size: -; v_call: TRBV3-1; j_call: TRBJ1-1; cdr3_aa: CASSQVGTGNTEAFF; cdr3_nt: TGTGCCAGCAGCCAGGTTGGGACGGGGAACACTGAAGCTTTCTTT
d_call: -; clone_size: few; v_call: TRBV19; j_call: TRBJ2-5; cdr3_aa: CASSRDRGVQETQYF; cdr3_nt: TGTGCCAGTAGTAGGGACCGCGGGGTTCAAGAGACCCAGTACTTC
d_call: -; clone_size: many; v_call: TRBV7-9; j_call: TRBJ2-7; cdr3_aa: CASSLPGSSYEQYF; cdr3_nt: TGTGCCAGCAGCTTACCCGGGAGCTCCTACGAGCAGTACTTC
d_call: TRBD1; clone_size: -; v_call: TRBV6-5; j_call: TRBJ1-4; cdr3_aa: CASSYRGGDEKLFF; cdr3_nt: TGTGCCAGCAGCTACAGGGGAGGAGATGAAAAACTGTTTTTT
d_call: TRBD1; clone_size: many; v_call: TRBV5-1; j_call: TRBJ2-5; cdr3_aa: CASSVGTGAGVETQYF; cdr3_nt: TGCGCCAGCAGCGTAGGGACAGGGGCAGGAGTAGAGACCCAGTACTTC
d_call: TRBD2; clone_size: -; v_call: TRBV7-3; j_call: TRBJ2-5; cdr3_aa: CASSAAGGRETQYF; cdr3_nt: TGTGCCAGCAGCGCAGCGGGGGGAAGAGAGACCCAGTACTTC
d_call: -; clone_size: few; v_call: TRBV20-1; j_call: TRBJ1-5; cdr3_aa: CSARHPGERDQPQHF; cdr3_nt: TGCAGTGCTAGACACCCAGGGGAAAGGGATCAGCCCCAGCATTTT
d_call: -; clone_size: -; v_call: TRBV3-1; j_call: TRBJ2-7; cdr3_aa: CASSPMMSGEQYF; cdr3_nt: TGTGCCAGCAGCCCGATGATGAGTGGGGAGCAGTACTTC
d_call: TRBD1; clone_size: many; v_call: TRBV12-3/TRBV12-4; j_call: TRBJ1-5; cdr3_aa: CASSLAPRQGVGQPQHF; cdr3_nt: TGTGCCAGCAGTTTAGCCCCTAGACAGGGAGTCGGTCAGCCCCAGCATTTT
d_call: TRBD1; clone_size: many; v_call: TRBV6-5; j_call: TRBJ1-5; cdr3_aa: CASSKGQSKQPQHF; cdr3_nt: TGTGCCAGCAGCAAGGGACAGTCTAAACAGCCCCAGCATTTT
d_call: TRBD1; clone_size: many; v_call: TRBV18; j_call: TRBJ1-1; cdr3_aa: CASSQIDGQGSEAFF; cdr3_nt: TGTGCCAGCTCACAAATCGACGGACAGGGGTCTGAAGCTTTCTTT
d_call: -; clone_size: few; v_call: TRBV20-1; j_call: TRBJ2-7; cdr3_aa: CSAGQVRGAYEQYF; cdr3_nt: TGCAGTGCTGGACAGGTTCGGGGGGCCTACGAGCAGTACTTC
d_call: TRBD1; clone_size: few; v_call: TRBV12-5; j_call: TRBJ2-7; cdr3_aa: CASGFGDRVEQYF; cdr3_nt: TGTGCTAGTGGTTTCGGAGACAGGGTCGAGCAGTACTTC
d_call: -; clone_size: many; v_call: TRBV24-1; j_call: TRBJ2-5; cdr3_aa: CATSDDGRQAGETQYF; cdr3_nt: TGTGCCACCAGTGATGATGGAAGGCAGGCGGGGGAGACCCAGTACTTC
d_call: TRBD1; clone_size: -; v_call: TRBV7-6; j_call: TRBJ1-2; cdr3_aa: CASSSTGGVGYTF; cdr3_nt: TGTGCCAGCAGCTCCACAGGGGGAGTTGGCTACACCTTC
d_call: -; clone_size: -; v_call: TRBV12-3/TRBV12-4; j_call: TRBJ2-5; cdr3_aa: CASTARSVETQYF; cdr3_nt: TGTGCCAGCACGGCTAGAAGTGTGGAGACCCAGTACTTC
d_call: -; clone_size: many; v_call: TRBV7-9; j_call: TRBJ1-1; cdr3_aa: CASSLAGGSGTEAFF; cdr3_nt: TGTGCCAGCAGCTTAGCCGGGGGGTCTGGGACTGAAGCTTTCTTT
d_call: TRBD2; clone_size: many; v_call: TRBV7-3; j_call: TRBJ2-1; cdr3_aa: CASSLRAGAFLDNEQFF; cdr3_nt: TGTGCCAGCAGCTTACGAGCGGGGGCCTTCCTTGACAATGAGCAGTTCTTC
d_call: TRBD2; clone_size: few; v_call: TRBV3-1; j_call: TRBJ2-7; cdr3_aa: CATRGAAYEQYF; cdr3_nt: TGTGCCACGCGGGGGGCGGCCTACGAGCAGTACTTC
d_call: TRBD2; clone_size: few; v_call: TRBV6-5; j_call: TRBJ2-3; cdr3_aa: CASTPFLAVGGDTQYF; cdr3_nt: TGTGCCAGCACCCCTTTCCTAGCGGTTGGAGGGGATACGCAGTATTTT
d_call: TRBD2; clone_size: many; v_call: TRBV7-8; j_call: TRBJ2-1; cdr3_aa: CASSLLAGDFNEQFF; cdr3_nt: TGTGCCAGCAGCTTATTGGCGGGAGATTTCAATGAGCAGTTCTTC